The clone carrying this T cell receptor beta chain was observed at least ten times. The Seattle site enrolled patients during active infection and followed them longitudinally. Clones were sequenced by immunoSEQ multiplex PCR, and TCRdb holds only the in-frame ones, with some missing. The table records 410,000 or so clones, about 88% of them present only once. The data belong to a study of blood T cell repertoires in COVID-19. The CDR3 length is 13 residues. V was pared by 0 bases and J by 7 bases, with 7 bases between. From germline, CDR1 is MRHNA and CDR2 SNTAGT. The rearrangement joins TRBV6-4 to TRBJ2-1, with D unclear. Sequencing was carried out using peripheral blood. This receptor was identified in a woman between 35 and 50 years old with COVID-19, enrolled during active disease. The CDR3 here is CASSDSTENEQFF. The DNA of the CDR3 is TGTGCCAGCAGTGACTCAACTGAAAATGAGCAGTTCTTC.